The clone carrying this T cell receptor beta chain was recorded at least ten times. Its antigen remains unknown. The entry originates in a study of glioma-infiltrating T cells. TCR alpha and beta CDR3 regions were amplified from RNA using iRepertoire nested multiplex PCR. One-step reverse transcription and amplification started from approximately 100-400 ng of tissue mRNA or PBMC total RNA. TCRdb itself ran the multiplex PCR reads through MiXCR, one entry per CDR3 protein. The top ten clones hold 15% of a sample with approximately 120,000 distinct CDR3 sequences, 20% to 25% of them seen once. V dropped 4 bases and J dropped 4; count of bases not matched to a gene: 4. The CDR3 length is 14 residues. Per the germline V gene, CDR1 is SGHTA and CDR2 is FQGNSA. General observations from the study: Above-expected tissue-blood divergence occurred in all gliomas, most in low-grade ones. Tissue and blood shared very few CDR3 sequences.

The sequence derives from a human donor with low-grade glioma or glioblastoma, undergoing nonglioma brain surgery, or in good health (not recorded which). The chain links TRBV7-2 to TRBJ1-2; 9 positions match TRBD1. Sequencing was done on a sample of glioma tissue, nonneoplastic brain tissue, or PBMCs (not recorded which). CDR3 protein: CASSSGQGVYGYTF. The CDR3 nucleotides read TGTGCCAGCAGCTCGGGACAGGGAGTCTATGGCTACACCTTC.